Below are 6 T cell receptor beta chains sequenced from a single sample in a study of T cell responses to AZD1222 COVID-19 vaccine. Assay used: immunoSEQ multiplex PCR; TCRdb lists only in-frame clones, some missing. Altogether over 100,000 clones are present, nearly 90% being singletons, with the ten largest covering 9.5% to 15%. The starting material was peripheral blood, obtained on day 0 of MenACWY control vaccination. The origin of the receptors is an adult in good health.

The chain has TRBV7-8 and TRBJ1-6; D is undetermined. CDR3 length: 14 amino acids. Trimming shortened V by 3 bases and J by 10 bases, and 13 bases separated the two germline ends. CDR1 is SGHVS and CDR2 is FQNEAQ in the germline V gene. CDR3 in amino acids: CASSLYREGSPLHF. DNA of the CDR3: TGTGCCAGCAGCTTGTATCGTGAGGGATCACCCCTCCACTTT.

The rearrangement links TRBV14 to TRBJ1-1; D call uncertain. The CDR3 runs to 12 residues. CDR1 and CDR2 (germline): SGHDN, FVKESK. V was trimmed by 0 bases and J by 4 bases, leaving 3 bases between them. As DNA, the CDR3 is TGTGCCAGCAGCCAAGAACTCACTGAAGCTTTCTTT. It translates to CASSQELTEAFF. The full variable domain, with the rest looked up from reference TRBV14 and TRBJ1-1, is EAGVTQFPSHSVIEKGQTVTLRCDPISGHDNLYWYRRVMGKEIKFLLHFVKESKQDESGMPNNRFLAERTGGTYSTLKVQPAELEDSGVYFCASSQELTEAFFGQGTRLTVV.

For the CDR3, the DNA is TGTGCCAGCACATGGACAGGGGAAAGCAATGAGCAGTTCTTC. It yields the protein CASTWTGESNEQFF. The rearrangement uses TRBV6-5 and TRBJ2-1; 9 nucleotides line up with TRBD1. The CDR3 runs 14 residues. The ends lost 7 bases at V and 6 bases at J; junction bases unmatched: 7. Per the germline V gene, CDR1 is MNHEY and CDR2 is SVGAGI.

The J gene is TRBJ2-7, the V gene TRBV28; no firm D call. Trimming stripped 8 bases from V and 6 bases from J, with 11 bases between. This CDR3 is built from 11 residues. CDR1 is MDHEN, CDR2 SYDVKM, per germline. For the CDR3, the DNA is TGTGCCAGCGGCCCTCGGAGCGAGCAGTACTTC. Amino acid sequence: CASGPRSEQYF. The variable domain in full, with the rest retrieved from reference TRBV28 and TRBJ2-7, is DVKVTQSSRYLVKRTGEKVFLECVQDMDHENMFWYRQDPGLGLRLIYFSYDVKMKEKGDIPEGYSVSREKKERFSLILESASTNQTSMYLCASGPRSEQYFGPGTRLTVT.

The V and J genes are TRBV13 and TRBJ2-2; a possible D gene is TRBD2 (6 bases). Germline assignment: CDR1 PRHDT and CDR2 FYEKMQ (reference sequence). The CDR3 loop spans 16 amino acids. V was shortened by 2 bases and J by 4 bases, with 14 bases between the two germline ends. The CDR3 region is CASSLFPREPTGELFF. In DNA form, the CDR3 reads TGTGCCAGCAGCTTATTTCCTCGGGAGCCCACCGGGGAGCTGTTTTTT.

In its sample, this clone was seen a few times. The chain uses TRBV5-4 and TRBJ1-1, with D maybe TRBD1 (6 bases). V was clipped by 0 bases and J by 4 bases, with 16 bases between them. The CDR3 has 16 residues. CDR1 is SGHNT, CDR2 YYREEE, per germline (reference sequence). Here the CDR3 reads CASSLGQGLSGTEAFF. The CDR3 DNA is TGTGCCAGCAGCTTGGGCCAGGGGTTGTCTGGCACTGAAGCTTTCTTT.